This T cell receptor beta chain was observed in a study of blood T cell repertoires in COVID-19. Study-wide background: Sites in the United States, Italy and Spain provided acute and convalescent COVID-19 samples. In each case, the material was cDNA or gDNA derived from T cells, B-cell-depleted T cells, or PBMCs.

The germline V gene encodes CDR1 KGHSH and CDR2 LQKENI. The CDR3 is 15 amino acids. The V end lost 6 bases, the J end lost 4 bases, and 18 bases lay between the germline ends. In the study's own analysis: Amplification of reference gene primers provided the estimated nucleated cell counts. Profiled with immunoSEQ multiplex PCR; TCRdb holds only in-frame clones, not every one. The DNA gave D and trimming, while V, J and clone size come from that table. This table holds around 370,000 clones, around 90% found once. The chain combines TRBV18 with TRBJ1-1; D is perhaps TRBD1 (5 bases). The sample was peripheral blood. The receptor was derived from a man aged 18 to 35 with active or convalescent COVID-19. CDR3 sequence: CASSTGPGLGTEAFF. The CDR3 DNA follows: TGTGCCAGCTCTACGGGCCCAGGGTTGGGCACTGAAGCTTTCTTT.